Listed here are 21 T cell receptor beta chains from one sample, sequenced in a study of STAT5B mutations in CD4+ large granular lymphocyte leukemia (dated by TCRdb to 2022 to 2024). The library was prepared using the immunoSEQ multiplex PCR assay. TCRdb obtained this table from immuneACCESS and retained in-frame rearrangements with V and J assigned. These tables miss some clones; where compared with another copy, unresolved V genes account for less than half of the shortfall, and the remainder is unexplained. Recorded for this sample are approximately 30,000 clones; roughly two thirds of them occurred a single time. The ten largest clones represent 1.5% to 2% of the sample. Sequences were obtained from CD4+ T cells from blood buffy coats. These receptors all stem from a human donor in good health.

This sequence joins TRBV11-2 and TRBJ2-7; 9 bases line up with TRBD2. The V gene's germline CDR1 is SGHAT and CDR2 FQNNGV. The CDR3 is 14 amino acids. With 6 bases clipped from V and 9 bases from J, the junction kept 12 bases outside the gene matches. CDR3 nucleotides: TGTGCCAGCAGTCCGGAGCGAACTAGCGGGCGGCAGTACTTC. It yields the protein CASSPERTSGRQYF.

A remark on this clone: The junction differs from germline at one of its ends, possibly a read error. In nucleotides, the CDR3 is TGTGCCAGCTCACCACGAGAGGAGGGACAGGCTTCATTC. Residues: CASSPREEGQASF. The gene calls are TRBV18 and TRBJ1-2; 8 bases line up with TRBD1. CDR1 is KGHSH and CDR2 is LQKENI in the germline V gene. CDR3 size: 13 residues.

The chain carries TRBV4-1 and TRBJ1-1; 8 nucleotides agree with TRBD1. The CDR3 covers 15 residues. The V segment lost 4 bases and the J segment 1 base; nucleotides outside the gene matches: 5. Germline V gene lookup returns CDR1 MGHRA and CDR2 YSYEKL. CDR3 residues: CASSRSGQGNTEAFF. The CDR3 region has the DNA TGCGCCAGCAGCCGTTCAGGACAGGGGAACACTGAAGCTTTCTTT.

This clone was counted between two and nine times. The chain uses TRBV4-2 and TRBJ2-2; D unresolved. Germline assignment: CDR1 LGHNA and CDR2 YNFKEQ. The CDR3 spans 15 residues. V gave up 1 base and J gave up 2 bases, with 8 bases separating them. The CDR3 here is CASSQGHKNTGELFF. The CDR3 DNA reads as TGTGCCAGCAGCCAAGGTCACAAAAACACCGGGGAGCTGTTTTTT.

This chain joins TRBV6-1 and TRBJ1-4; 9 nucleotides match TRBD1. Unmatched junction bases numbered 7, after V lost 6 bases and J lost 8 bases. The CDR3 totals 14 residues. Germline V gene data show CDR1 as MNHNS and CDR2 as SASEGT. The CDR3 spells CASRDHRGQEKLFF. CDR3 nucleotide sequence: TGTGCCAGCAGGGACCACAGGGGGCAGGAAAAACTGTTTTTT.

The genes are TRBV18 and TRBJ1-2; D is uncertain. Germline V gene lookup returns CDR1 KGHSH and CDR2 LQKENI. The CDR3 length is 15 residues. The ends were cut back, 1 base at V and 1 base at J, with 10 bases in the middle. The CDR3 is CASSPLGLVNYGYTF. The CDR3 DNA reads TGTGCCAGCTCACCACTGGGGTTAGTTAACTATGGCTACACCTTC.

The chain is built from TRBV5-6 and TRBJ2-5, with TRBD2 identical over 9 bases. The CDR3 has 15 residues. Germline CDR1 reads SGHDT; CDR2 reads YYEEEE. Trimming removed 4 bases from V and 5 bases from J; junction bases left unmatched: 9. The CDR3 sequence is CASSLGTSFSETQYF. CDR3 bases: TGTGCCAGCAGCCTCGGGACTAGCTTTTCGGAGACCCAGTACTTC.

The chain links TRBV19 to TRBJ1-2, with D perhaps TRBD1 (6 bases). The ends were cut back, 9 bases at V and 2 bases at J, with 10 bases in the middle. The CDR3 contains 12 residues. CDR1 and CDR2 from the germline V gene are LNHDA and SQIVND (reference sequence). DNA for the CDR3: TGTGCCAGCTCCGACAGGAACTATGGCTACACCTTC. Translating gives CASSDRNYGYTF.

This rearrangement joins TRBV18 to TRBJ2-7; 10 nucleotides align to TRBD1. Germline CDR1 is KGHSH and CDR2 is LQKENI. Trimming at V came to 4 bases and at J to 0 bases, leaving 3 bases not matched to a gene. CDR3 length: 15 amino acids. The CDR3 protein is CASSQTGGSSYEQYF. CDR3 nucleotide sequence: TGTGCCAGCTCACAGACAGGGGGCTCCTCCTACGAGCAGTACTTC.

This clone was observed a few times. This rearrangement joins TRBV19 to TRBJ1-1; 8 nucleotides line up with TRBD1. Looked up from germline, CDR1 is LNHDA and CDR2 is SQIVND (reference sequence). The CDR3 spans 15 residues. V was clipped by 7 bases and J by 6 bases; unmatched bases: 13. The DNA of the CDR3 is TGTGCCAGTATCGACCCGAACAGGGGGTTGGCTGAAGCTTTCTTT. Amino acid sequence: CASIDPNRGLAEAFF.

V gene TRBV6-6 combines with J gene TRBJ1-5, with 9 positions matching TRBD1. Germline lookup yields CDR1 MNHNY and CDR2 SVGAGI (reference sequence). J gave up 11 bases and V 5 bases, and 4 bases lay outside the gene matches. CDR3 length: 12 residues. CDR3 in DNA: TGTGCCAGCAGTGGGGACAGGGTGACCCAGCATTTT. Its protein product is CASSGDRVTQHF.

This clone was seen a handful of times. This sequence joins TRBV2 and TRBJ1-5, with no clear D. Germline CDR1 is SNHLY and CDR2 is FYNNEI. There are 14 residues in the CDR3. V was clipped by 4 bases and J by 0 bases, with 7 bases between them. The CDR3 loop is CASSGSYSNQPQHF. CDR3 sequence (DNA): TGTGCCAGCAGTGGAAGCTATAGCAATCAGCCCCAGCATTTT.

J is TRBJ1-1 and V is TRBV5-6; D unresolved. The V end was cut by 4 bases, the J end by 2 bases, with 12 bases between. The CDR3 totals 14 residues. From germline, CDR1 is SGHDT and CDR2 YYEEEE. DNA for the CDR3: TGTGCCAGCAGCCCCGATTTGGCCAACACTGAAGCTTTCTTT. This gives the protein CASSPDLANTEAFF.

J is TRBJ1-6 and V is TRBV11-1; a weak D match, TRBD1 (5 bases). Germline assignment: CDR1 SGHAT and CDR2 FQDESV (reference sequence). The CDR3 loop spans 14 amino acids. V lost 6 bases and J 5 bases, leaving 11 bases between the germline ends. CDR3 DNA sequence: TGTGCCAGCAGTATAGGGGTTAATAATTCACCCCTCCACTTT. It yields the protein CASSIGVNNSPLHF.

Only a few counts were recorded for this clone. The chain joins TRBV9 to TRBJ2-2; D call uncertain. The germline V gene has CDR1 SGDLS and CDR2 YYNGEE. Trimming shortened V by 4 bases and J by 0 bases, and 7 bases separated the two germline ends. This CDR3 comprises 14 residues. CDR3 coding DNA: TGTGCCAGCAGCACTCGAACGAACACCGGGGAGCTGTTTTTT. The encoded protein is CASSTRTNTGELFF.

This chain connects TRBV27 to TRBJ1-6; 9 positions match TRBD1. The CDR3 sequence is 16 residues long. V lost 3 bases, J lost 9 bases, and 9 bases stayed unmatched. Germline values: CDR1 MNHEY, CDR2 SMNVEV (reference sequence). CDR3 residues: CASSLKPGQGGSPLHF. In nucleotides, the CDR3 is TGTGCCAGCAGTTTGAAACCGGGACAGGGCGGTTCACCCCTCCACTTT.

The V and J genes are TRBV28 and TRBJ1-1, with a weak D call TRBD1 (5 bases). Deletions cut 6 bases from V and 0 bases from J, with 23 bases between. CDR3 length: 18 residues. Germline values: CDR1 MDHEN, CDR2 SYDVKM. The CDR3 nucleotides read TGTGCCAGCAGGCCATCCGGGACCGGAACCATTATGAACACTGAAGCTTTCTTT. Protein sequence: CASRPSGTGTIMNTEAFF.

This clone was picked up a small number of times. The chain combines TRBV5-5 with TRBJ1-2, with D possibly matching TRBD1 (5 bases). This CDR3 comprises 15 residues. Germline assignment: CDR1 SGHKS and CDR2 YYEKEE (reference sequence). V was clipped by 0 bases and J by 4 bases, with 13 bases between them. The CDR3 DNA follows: TGTGCCAGCAGCTTGGCAGGGCCTGGTACCTATGGCTACACCTTC. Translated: CASSLAGPGTYGYTF.

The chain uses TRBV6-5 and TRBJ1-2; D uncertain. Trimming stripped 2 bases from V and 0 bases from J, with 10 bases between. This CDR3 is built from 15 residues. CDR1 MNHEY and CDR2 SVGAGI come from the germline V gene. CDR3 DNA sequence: TGTGCCAGCAGTTACAACGTCGCCGCTAACTATGGCTACACCTTC. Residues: CASSYNVAANYGYTF.

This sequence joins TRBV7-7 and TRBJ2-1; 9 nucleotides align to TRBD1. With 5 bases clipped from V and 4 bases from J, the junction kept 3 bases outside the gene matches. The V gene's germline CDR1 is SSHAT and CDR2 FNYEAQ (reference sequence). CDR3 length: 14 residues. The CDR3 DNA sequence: TGTGCCAGCAGCCTGGGACAGGGTTACAATGAGCAGTTCTTC. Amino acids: CASSLGQGYNEQFF.

The CDR3 reads CASKVEGSSGNTIYF. The DNA for the CDR3 is TGTGCCAGCAAGGTTGAGGGCAGCTCTGGAAACACCATATATTTT. The chain uses TRBV2 and TRBJ1-3; D gene ambiguous. The CDR3 spans 15 residues. Germline assignment: CDR1 SNHLY and CDR2 FYNNEI. Trimming stripped 7 bases from V and 0 bases from J, with 13 bases between.